This TCR beta chain came from a study of blood T cell repertoires in COVID-19. Study at large: T cells, B-cell-depleted T cells, or PBMCs provided the cDNA or gDNA that served as material.

Sequencing was performed with immunoSEQ multiplex PCR; in TCRdb, only in-frame clones are kept and a portion is missing. This repertoire shows fewer than 200,000 clones, roughly 86% found once; its top ten account for around 2.9%. Germline CDR1 KGHSH, CDR2 LQKENI. V trimming: 3 bases; J trimming: 6 bases; junction bases outside the gene matches: 5. The CDR3 sequence is 14 residues long. Seattle participants joined during active infection and were tracked over time. Input material: peripheral blood. The V call is TRBV18, the J call TRBJ2-1, with 7 bases that match TRBD1. The receptor was isolated from a woman older than 75 with COVID-19, enrolled during active disease. Here the CDR3 DNA reads TGTGCCAGCTCACCTATACAGGGGTCCAATGAGCAGTTCTTC. It encodes CASSPIQGSNEQFF.